The 19 T cell receptor beta chains presented below share a single source sample, sequenced in a study of T-cell reconstitution after alpha-beta-depleted transplantation in children. The authors prepared the TCRbeta library with unique molecular identifiers. In TCRdb, the PCR reads were re-called with MiXCR into one record per CDR3 protein. The sample yields 500,000 to 600,000 distinct CDR3 sequences, 27% seen once. This specimen was PBMCs, taken before TCRalphabeta/CD19-depleted stem cell transplant. The receptors were sampled from a boy in the first two years of life with Wiskott-Aldrich syndrome, due to receive a stem cell transplant.

This chain connects TRBV7-2 to TRBJ2-1; 7 positions agree with TRBD1. The CDR3 extends over 12 amino acids. The junction had 4 bases not matched to a gene; V was cut back by 6 bases and J by 8 bases. Germline V gene lookup returns CDR1 SGHTA and CDR2 FQGNSA. The CDR3 DNA sequence: TGTGCCAGCAGTACACAGGGGTATGAGCAGTTCTTC. This gives the protein CASSTQGYEQFF.

Worth noting for this clonotype: A read error may produce the germline difference seen at one junction end. V gene TRBV5-1 combines with J gene TRBJ2-7, with TRBD2 as a possible D gene (6 bases). Germline V gives CDR1 SGHRS, CDR2 YFSETQ. This CDR3 has 14 residues. The CDR3 here is CASRLEGLSYEQYF. CDR3 DNA: TGCGCCAGCAGGTTGGAGGGACTTTCCTACGAGCAGTACTTC.

The genes are TRBV5-1 and TRBJ1-2, with a tentative D call TRBD1 (6 bases). V lost 5 bases to trimming and J lost 8 bases, with 13 bases between them. This CDR3 spans 12 amino acids. Germline V gene data show CDR1 as SGHRS and CDR2 as YFSETQ. The CDR3 here is CASSPHRDGYTF. The CDR3 coding sequence is TGCGCCAGCAGTCCCCACAGGGACGGCTACACCTTC.

The chain's CDR3 is CASSQGTTWAFNEKLFF. CDR3 DNA sequence: TGTGCCAGCAGCCAAGGGACCACGTGGGCGTTTAATGAAAAACTGTTTTTT. The rearrangement joins TRBV14 to TRBJ1-4, with D unresolved. Germline CDR1 and CDR2: SGHDN and FVKESK. CDR3 size: 17 residues. V was shortened by 1 base and J by 4 bases, with 16 bases between the two germline ends.

The genes are TRBV5-1 and TRBJ2-1; TRBD2 matches 12 bases. Germline V gives CDR1 SGHRS, CDR2 YFSETQ. The junction had 11 bases not matched to a gene; V was cut back by 4 bases and J by 9 bases. CDR3 length: 16 amino acids. The CDR3 DNA reads TGCGCCAGCAGCCGAACTTCTAGCGGGAGGGCCATTGAGCAGTTCTTC. It is translated as CASSRTSSGRAIEQFF.

This clonotype came up once. V is TRBV7-7 and J is TRBJ2-5; D possibly corresponds to TRBD1 (5 bases). Between the trimmed V and J ends, which lost 2 bases and 4 bases, there was a span of 14 bases. The CDR3 contains 15 residues. CDR1 and CDR2 (germline): SSHAT, FNYEAQ (reference sequence). CDR3 DNA: TGTGCCAGCAGCTTAAGCCAGGGTGATTTAGAGACCCAGTACTTC. Its protein product is CASSLSQGDLETQYF.

The V call is TRBV20-1, the J call TRBJ1-1; D is unresolved. Germline loops: CDR1 DFQATT, CDR2 SNEGSKA (reference sequence). The V end lost 8 bases, the J end lost 5 bases, and 15 bases lay between the germline ends. The CDR3 has 12 amino acids. CDR3 amino acids: CSPTPGRTEAFF. The CDR3 DNA reads TGCAGTCCAACCCCAGGACGAACTGAAGCTTTCTTT.

CDR3 sequence: CASSPDSRQGAFGYTF. In DNA, the CDR3 is TGCGCCAGCAGCCCCGATAGCCGACAGGGGGCTTTTGGCTACACCTTC. The V call is TRBV5-1, the J call TRBJ1-2, with 10 bases aligning to TRBD1. Trimming removed 4 bases from V and 7 bases from J; junction bases left unmatched: 13. Germline V gene sequence: CDR1 SGHRS, CDR2 YFSETQ. This CDR3 contains 16 residues.

This clonotype has only one observation. The chain links TRBV20-1 to TRBJ2-7; maybe TRBD2 (5 bases). The CDR3 runs to 14 residues. Per the germline V gene, CDR1 is DFQATT and CDR2 is SNEGSKA (reference sequence). V was trimmed by 3 bases and J by 0 bases, leaving 12 bases between them. The CDR3 sequence: CSARGALASYEQYF. The CDR3 coding sequence is TGCAGTGCTAGGGGAGCGTTAGCCTCCTACGAGCAGTACTTC.

The rearrangement links TRBV12-3 or TRBV12-4 to TRBJ2-1; 13 bases map to TRBD2. The CDR3 runs 16 residues. J gave up 8 bases and V 0 bases, and 4 bases lay outside the gene matches. DNA of the CDR3: TGTGCCAGCAGTTTAGCGGGACTAGCGGGACGGGATGAGCAGTTCTTC. Its translation is CASSLAGLAGRDEQFF.

This sequence joins TRBV9 and TRBJ2-2, with TRBD1 identical over 8 bases. The CDR3 has 17 residues. The germline V gene has CDR1 SGDLS and CDR2 YYNGEE. Losses at the gene ends were 4 bases for V and 3 bases for J; bases not matched to a gene: 11. CDR3 bases: TGTGCCAGCAGCCAGGGGGCTAGTTGGACCCACACCGGGGAGCTGTTTTTT. Amino acid sequence: CASSQGASWTHTGELFF.

This clonotype was counted many times. This chain joins TRBV7-8 and TRBJ2-3, with D perhaps TRBD2 (6 bases). CDR3 length equals 13 residues. V lost 3 bases, J lost 3 bases, and 7 bases lay in between. The germline CDR1 and CDR2 sequences are SGHVS and FQNEAQ. The CDR3 loop reads CASSFLATDTQYF. The CDR3 bases are TGTGCCAGCAGCTTCCTAGCGACAGATACGCAGTATTTT.

This clonotype has more than one count but fewer than ten. The chain has TRBV6-1 and TRBJ2-3; D gene uncertain. The CDR3 loop spans 16 amino acids. Germline CDR1 MNHNS, CDR2 SASEGT. V lost 10 bases and J lost 0, with 20 bases in between. The CDR3 region is CATNRATRASTDTQYF. CDR3 nucleotide sequence: TGTGCCACCAACCGGGCTACCCGAGCTAGCACAGATACGCAGTATTTT.

This clonotype was observed a handful of times. This chain connects TRBV6-2 or TRBV6-3 to TRBJ2-5, with 10 nucleotides matching TRBD2. The CDR3 sequence is 17 residues long. J lost 2 bases, V lost 2 bases, and 8 bases had no gene match. CDR1 and CDR2 from the germline V gene are MNHEY and SVGEGT. For the CDR3, the DNA is TGTGCCAGCAGTTACGGGCAAAGACTAGCGGGTCAAGAGACCCAGTACTTC. Amino acid sequence: CASSYGQRLAGQETQYF.

The chain has TRBV6-5 and TRBJ2-7; D call uncertain. This CDR3 is 14 amino acids long. CDR1 is MNHEY and CDR2 is SVGAGI in the germline V gene. The germline V and J ends were trimmed by 6 bases and 0 bases, with 12 bases remaining between them. The CDR3 loop reads CASRYTGSSYEQYF. In DNA form, the CDR3 reads TGTGCCAGCAGGTACACCGGGTCCTCCTACGAGCAGTACTTC.

This chain joins TRBV9 and TRBJ2-2; no clear D gene. The length of the CDR3 is 11 residues. Germline CDR1 and CDR2: SGDLS and YYNGEE. V was cut by 3 bases and J by 9 bases, with 6 bases left in between. The CDR3 loop is CASSGGRELFF. Written as DNA, the CDR3 is TGTGCCAGCAGCGGCGGAAGGGAGCTGTTTTTT.

This clonotype was seen a few times. For the CDR3, the DNA is TGTGCCACCAGCTCCCGAGTATGGAGTGGCTACACCTTC. Protein: CATSSRVWSGYTF. The chain combines TRBV15 with TRBJ1-2; no clear D. CDR3 length equals 13 residues. Germline CDR1 reads LNHNV; CDR2 reads YYDKDF (reference sequence). Trimming took 5 bases from V and 7 from J, leaving 14 bases between them.

This clonotype was seen more than once but under ten times. V gene TRBV2 combines with J gene TRBJ1-1; no definite D call. The CDR3 spans 14 residues. Trimming removed 6 bases from V and 5 bases from J, with 16 bases in between. The germline CDR1 and CDR2 sequences are SNHLY and FYNNEI. CDR3 nucleotide sequence: TGTGCCAGCAGACTCGACGGCACGAGAACTGAAGCTTTCTTT. This translates into CASRLDGTRTEAFF.

This clonotype was found a few times. The chain uses TRBV5-5 and TRBJ1-5; D is possibly TRBD1 (5 bases). The V and J ends lost 0 bases and 2 bases respectively, with 9 bases between them. The length of the CDR3 is 15 residues. From germline, CDR1 is SGHKS and CDR2 YYEKEE (reference sequence). The CDR3: CASSLVREGNQPQHF. The CDR3 nucleotides read TGTGCCAGCAGCTTGGTCAGGGAGGGCAATCAGCCCCAGCATTTT. Based on the CDR3 plus reference TRBV5-5 and TRBJ1-5, the full variable domain is DAGVTQSPTHLIKTRGQQVTLRCSPISGHKSVSWYQQVLGQGPQFIFQYYEKEERGRGNFPDRFSARQFPNYSSELNVNALLLGDSALYLCASSLVREGNQPQHFGDGTRLSIL.